This T cell receptor beta chain is from a study of blood T cell repertoires in COVID-19. On the study more broadly: Samples came from the United States, Italy and Spain, spanning acute and convalescent COVID-19.

Germline V CDR1 and CDR2: GTSNPN, SVGIG (reference sequence). The CDR3 length is 14 residues. V was pared by 0 bases and J by 4 bases, with 5 bases of the junction left unmatched. In the study's own analysis: The assay estimated nucleated cells by amplifying reference gene primers. The table came from immunoSEQ multiplex PCR; TCRdb's copy has only in-frame clones and leaves some out. V and J calls plus clone size are reproduced from that table; the DNA served to infer D and trimming. The sample contains about 330,000 clones, 80% to 90% of which appear only once. Participant-given clinical history determined each cohort assignment. Among Cohort 3 donors, those recovered had two negative PCRs, clearance, or symptom resolution.

Sequenced material: PBMCs or T cells enriched from blood (not recorded which). The origin of this receptor is a man aged 30-40 years who had recovered from COVID-19. The genes are TRBV30 and TRBJ2-7; 8 positions match TRBD2. In DNA form, the CDR3 reads TGTGCCTGGAGTGTTGGCGGGGGGCCTTACGAGCAGTACTTC. This sequence encodes CAWSVGGGPYEQYF. The full variable domain, its missing parts supplied by reference TRBV30 and TRBJ2-7, is SQTIHQWPATLVQPVGSPLSLECTVEGTSNPNLYWYRQAAGRGLQLLFYSVGIGQISSEVPQNLSASRPQDRQFILSSKKLLLSDSGFYLCAWSVGGGPYEQYFGPGTRLTVT.